This entry describes one T cell receptor beta chain. This sample is part of a study of OX40 agonist ivuxolimab in advanced cancers. Clones were read by immunoSEQ multiplex PCR, and TCRdb kept only the in-frame ones, dropping some. The table shows about 99,000 clones, with 90% to 97% occurring only once. This CDR3 is built from 15 residues. V lost 0 bases and J lost 5, with 14 bases in between. CDR1 is SGHDN and CDR2 is FVKESK in the germline V gene. The material sequenced was CD4+ or CD8+ T cells sorted from blood, taken in a trial of the OX40 agonist ivuxolimab. The chain joins TRBV14 to TRBJ2-7, with D possibly TRBD2 on 6 matching bases. The sequence was obtained from an adult with an advanced solid tumor such as melanoma, head and neck, liver or kidney cancer. CDR3 amino acids: CASSQDGTWGNEQYF. As DNA, the CDR3 is TGTGCCAGCAGCCAAGATGGGACTTGGGGAAACGAGCAGTACTTC.